These T cell receptor beta chains were read from a single sample in a study of blood T cell repertoires in COVID-19. TCRdb's table, derived via immunoSEQ multiplex PCR, lists solely in-frame clones and lacks some. The table has a few hundred thousand clones, about four fifths seen once. Sequencing was done on a sample of peripheral blood. These receptors were taken from a man aged 25-45 years who had recovered from COVID-19. Both conserved end residues are part of each CDR3. The D gene is left open where the match is weak. Only part of the rows carry a size: once, few, many, or a class if the clone is expanded.

D	size	V	J	CDR3	DNA
TRBD2	once	TRBV14	TRBJ2-3	CASSQDSGITDTQYF	TGTGCCAGCAGCCAAGATAGCGGGATCACAGATACGCAGTATTTT
TRBD1	.	TRBV9	TRBJ2-2	CASSPRDRGLTGELFF	TGTGCCAGCAGCCCTCGGGACAGGGGGCTCACCGGGGAGCTGTTTTTT
TRBD2	.	TRBV6-1	TRBJ2-7	CASSEREGLAGVKDYEQYF	TGTGCCAGCAGTGAACGGGAAGGACTAGCGGGGGTAAAAGACTACGAGCAGTACTTC
.	.	TRBV5-5	TRBJ1-5	CASSLVFDSSVNQPQHF	TGTGCCAGCAGCTTGGTCTTCGACAGTAGTGTCAATCAGCCCCAGCATTTT
TRBD1	.	TRBV2	TRBJ2-1	CASSRQGLNEQFF	TGTGCCAGCAGTCGACAGGGTTTGAATGAGCAGTTCTTC
.	.	TRBV7-8	TRBJ2-3	CASSLGVTRGVRDTQYF	TGTGCCAGCAGCTTAGGGGTGACTAGAGGGGTGCGAGATACGCAGTATTTT
.	once	TRBV19	TRBJ2-1	CASAKQYNEQFF	TGTGCCAGTGCCAAACAGTACAATGAGCAGTTCTTC
.	.	TRBV10-3	TRBJ2-2	CAISPSTGDTGELFF	TGTGCCATCAGTCCTAGTACGGGGGATACCGGGGAGCTGTTTTTT
TRBD1	.	TRBV10-3	TRBJ1-6	CAISAGQGTNSPLHF	TGTGCCATCAGTGCGGGACAGGGAACCAATTCACCCCTCCACTTT
TRBD1	.	TRBV9	TRBJ1-4	CASSAGQGGNEKLFF	TGTGCCAGCAGCGCGGGACAGGGGGGTAATGAAAAACTGTTTTTT
TRBD1	.	TRBV2	TRBJ2-5	CASIVDRAQETQYF	TGTGCCAGCATCGTGGACAGGGCCCAAGAGACCCAGTACTTC
.	few	TRBV18	TRBJ1-1	CASSPLGRGNTEAFF	TGTGCCAGCTCACCACTCGGGAGGGGGAACACTGAAGCTTTCTTT
.	.	TRBV18	TRBJ1-1	CASSQIPGVRDTEAFF	TGTGCCAGCTCACAGATACCAGGAGTCAGGGACACTGAAGCTTTCTTT
.	.	TRBV12-3/TRBV12-4	TRBJ2-1	CASSFHVNEQFF	TGTGCCAGCAGTTTCCATGTCAATGAGCAGTTCTTC
.	.	TRBV6-5	TRBJ1-1	CASRGGAGGTEAFF	TGTGCCAGCAGAGGAGGGGCGGGAGGCACTGAAGCTTTCTTT
.	.	TRBV14	TRBJ2-3	CASSQGLADTQYF	TGTGCCAGCAGCCAAGGACTAGCAGATACGCAGTATTTT
.	.	TRBV5-8	TRBJ1-2	CASRVQDLYGYTF	TGTGCCAGCAGGGTACAGGACCTCTATGGCTACACCTTC
TRBD1	.	TRBV29-1	TRBJ2-1	CSLWTGYNEQFF	TGCAGCCTCTGGACAGGTTACAATGAGCAGTTCTTC
TRBD1	once	TRBV27	TRBJ1-2	CASSLAGQETYGYTF	TGTGCCAGCAGTTTAGCCGGACAGGAAACCTATGGCTACACCTTC
.	.	TRBV24-1	TRBJ2-2	CATSDNRVGTGELFF	TGTGCCACCAGTGATAACAGGGTGGGCACCGGGGAGCTGTTTTTT
TRBD1	.	TRBV5-4	TRBJ1-4	CASSMDRGDEKLFF	TGTGCCAGCAGCATGGACAGGGGAGATGAAAAACTGTTTTTT
.	once	TRBV9	TRBJ1-2	CASSVDGVGYTF	TGTGCCAGCAGCGTAGACGGGGTCGGCTACACCTTC
TRBD2	.	TRBV18	TRBJ2-2	CASSPPKGRAGELFF	TGTGCCAGCTCACCACCGAAAGGGAGGGCCGGGGAGCTGTTTTTT
TRBD1	.	TRBV19	TRBJ1-4	CASTGQGIEKLFF	TGTGCCAGTACGGGACAGGGGATTGAAAAACTGTTTTTT
TRBD2	.	TRBV7-7	TRBJ2-5	CASSSGTSGGAGTQYF	TGTGCCAGCAGCTCCGGGACTAGCGGGGGGGCTGGGACCCAGTACTTC
.	.	TRBV6-1	TRBJ1-5	CASSVRTYLTEDQPQHF	TGTGCCAGCAGTGTTAGGACCTATCTGACAGAGGATCAGCCCCAGCATTTT
TRBD2	once	TRBV18	TRBJ2-7	CASSPKGLAGDYEQYF	TGTGCCAGCTCACCCAAGGGACTAGCGGGAGACTACGAGCAGTACTTC
.	.	TRBV6-2/TRBV6-3	TRBJ2-1	CASSQEESYNEQFF	TGTGCCAGCAGTCAAGAGGAGTCCTACAATGAGCAGTTCTTC
TRBD2	.	TRBV2	TRBJ2-5	CAGRGGGETQYF	TGTGCCGGGCGGGGGGGAGGAGAGACCCAGTACTTC
TRBD2	.	TRBV4-1	TRBJ2-3	CASSLAGLAGGGSTDTQYF	TGCGCCAGCAGCCTAGCGGGACTAGCGGGGGGCGGGAGCACAGATACGCAGTATTTT
TRBD1	.	TRBV6-5	TRBJ2-7	CASSYSVGGQGYEQYF	TGTGCCAGCAGTTACTCGGTCGGGGGACAGGGCTACGAGCAGTACTTC
TRBD1	.	TRBV6-5	TRBJ2-7	CASSTLGQGIFEQYF	TGTGCCAGCAGTACCCTGGGACAGGGCATCTTCGAGCAGTACTTC